This TCR beta chain was recovered during a study of OX40 agonist ivuxolimab in advanced cancers. General study results and limits: Fewer expanded clones were found on average in CD4+ than in CD8+ T cells. Clonal expansion from baseline to week 6 occurred in both CD4+ and CD8+ T cells.

Sequenced by immunoSEQ multiplex PCR; TCRdb stores in-frame clones only, minus some. The data hold approximately 44,000 clones, with roughly 82% observed a single time. The CDR3 extends over 15 amino acids. In germline, CDR1 is KGHSH, CDR2 LQKENI. The V and J ends lost 3 bases and 5 bases respectively, with 17 bases between them. On this clone itself: What it binds is unknown.

The chain has TRBV18 and TRBJ2-7; TRBD1 might be the D (6 bases). The sequence came from an adult with an advanced solid tumor such as melanoma, head and neck, liver or kidney cancer. Material: CD4+ or CD8+ T cells sorted from blood, obtained in a trial of the OX40 agonist ivuxolimab. The CDR3 here is CASSPWSQGNNEQYF. CDR3 sequence (DNA): TGTGCCAGCTCACCGTGGTCACAGGGAAATAACGAGCAGTACTTC.